This T cell receptor (beta chain) was profiled in a study of regulatory T cells in long-lasting Graves disease. Study results and caveats: Persistent Graves' patients showed less TCR diversity than newly diagnosed ones. Segments TRBV28, TRBJ1-2 and TRBJ2-5 showed preferential usage in persistent disease.

The germline V gene encodes CDR1 LNHNV and CDR2 YYDKDF (reference sequence). This CDR3 contains 13 residues. The V end was cut by 2 bases, the J end by 7 bases, with 8 bases between. Indicated time point: newly diagnosed GD, antithyroid drugs for less than 3 months. RNA from PBMCs was the source of the TCR library. To note about this clonotype: Its matching antigen is unknown.

Arm-PCR of CDR3 regions with iRepertoire HTBI primers generated TCR beta libraries. TCRdb reanalysed the multiplex PCR reads using MiXCR and keeps one entry per CDR3 protein. The sample records about half a million distinct CDR3 sequences, around 12% being singletons. The same data also went into a second study, on T cells in Graves' hyperthyroidism and ophthalmopathy. That source notes: Primed by the HTBI set, a first-round RT-PCR was run on the TCR CDR3.

The TCR comes from a woman younger than 45 with Graves disease. The V gene is TRBV15, the J gene TRBJ2-2, with D uncertain. Sequences were derived from peripheral blood mononuclear cells (PBMCs), sampled at new diagnosis, from a patient treated with antithyroid drugs. CDR3 in DNA: TGTGCCACCAGCAGAACCATAAACGGGGAGCTGTTTTTT. Translated, it gives CATSRTINGELFF.